The next 20 T cell receptor beta chains were all read from a single sample in a study of blood T cells in healthy people across ages. Next came a second PCR, run for about 7 to 12 cycles, which used a sample-barcoded 5' primer along with a J-beta primer mix. TCRdb passed the 5' RACE reads through MiXCR, listing each CDR3 protein once. The table shows about 590,000 distinct CDR3 sequences, with approximately 30% occurring only once. Source material: blood. Receptors were obtained from a woman older than 75 in good health.

This clonotype came up once. The chain uses TRBV30 and TRBJ1-1, with D uncertain. In germline, CDR1 is GTSNPN, CDR2 SVGIG (reference sequence). Trimming cost V 5 bases and J 3 bases, with 4 bases left between them. The CDR3 contains 10 residues. CDR3 nucleotides: TGTGCCTGGGGGCACACTGAAGCTTTCTTT. Translating gives CAWGHTEAFF.

The chain carries TRBV4-3 and TRBJ2-2, with a weak D call TRBD1 (6 bases). The CDR3 extends over 18 amino acids. V was clipped by 2 bases and J by 1 base, with 17 bases between them. Germline loops: CDR1 LGHNA, CDR2 YSLEER. CDR3 nucleotide sequence: TGCGCCAGCAGCCAAATACCCCTAACGACAGGGAACACCGGGGAGCTGTTTTTT. This gives the protein CASSQIPLTTGNTGELFF.

The sample holds one count of this clonotype. This sequence joins TRBV20-1 and TRBJ2-4, with D perhaps matching TRBD2 (5 bases). This CDR3 contains 14 residues. V lost 0 bases and J 13 bases, leaving 19 bases between the germline ends. Looked up from germline, CDR1 is DFQATT and CDR2 is SNEGSKA (reference sequence). The CDR3 here is CSARDQRILETQYF. The CDR3 bases are TGCAGTGCTAGAGATCAGCGGATATTGGAAACCCAGTACTTC.

Concerning this clonotype: The junction differs from germline at one of its ends, possibly a read error. This chain links TRBV15 with TRBJ1-4, with D maybe TRBD1 (5 bases). CDR1 and CDR2 (germline): LNHNV, YYDKDF (reference sequence). The CDR3 covers 12 residues. The CDR3 region is CATSGTNETLFF. The CDR3 DNA reads TGTGCCACATCAGGGACTAATGAAACACTGTTTTTT.

This clonotype has only a few counts. The rearrangement joins TRBV7-9 to TRBJ2-2; 12 bases line up with TRBD2. Trimming removed 1 base from V and 3 bases from J; junction bases left unmatched: 6. Germline CDR1 SEHNR, CDR2 FQNEAQ (reference sequence). The CDR3 spans 18 residues. The CDR3, as DNA: TGTGCCAGCAGCTTAGGGCTTCGGACTAGCGGGGACACCGGGGAGCTGTTTTTT. It specifies CASSLGLRTSGDTGELFF. Filled out from reference TRBV7-9 and TRBJ2-2, the complete variable domain reads DTGVSQNPRHKITKRGQNVTFRCDPISEHNRLYWYRQTLGQGPEFLTYFQNEAQLEKSRLLSDRFSAERPKGSFSTLEIQRTEQGDSAMYLCASSLGLRTSGDTGELFFGEGSRLTVL.

The gene calls are TRBV4-1 and TRBJ1-3; 8 bases fit TRBD1. This CDR3 has 16 residues. CDR1 is MGHRA and CDR2 is YSYEKL in the germline V gene. The junction had 5 bases not matched to a gene; V was cut back by 4 bases and J by 0 bases. This CDR3 reads CASSRTGSYSGNTIYF. The CDR3 bases are TGCGCCAGCAGCCGGACAGGGTCGTACTCTGGAAACACCATATATTTT.

The table lists this clonotype with many counts. The rearrangement links TRBV5-1 to TRBJ2-7, with D uncertain. Per the germline V gene, CDR1 is SGHRS and CDR2 is YFSETQ. The CDR3 is 11 residues long. V lost 4 bases to trimming and J lost 7 bases, with 9 bases between them. The chain's CDR3 is CASSGSVEQYF. The CDR3 DNA reads as TGCGCCAGCAGCGGCAGCGTTGAGCAGTACTTC.

This chain uses TRBV5-1 with TRBJ2-2; D remains unclear. CDR1 and CDR2 from the germline V gene are SGHRS and YFSETQ. V shed 4 bases and J shed 8 bases, with 21 bases lying between them. The CDR3 sequence is 16 residues long. The CDR3 reads CASSANSGPTTGELFF. The CDR3 DNA follows: TGCGCCAGCAGCGCGAACTCTGGACCGACCACTGGGGAGCTGTTTTTT.

This clonotype has at least ten counts. This rearrangement joins TRBV28 to TRBJ1-2; D uncertain. The germline gives CDR1 MDHEN, CDR2 SYDVKM. This CDR3 is built from 14 residues. Trimming cost V 7 bases and J 8 bases, with 20 bases left between them. The CDR3 DNA sequence: TGTGCCAGCACCCCTGGGGTCGTCATCGGAGGCTACACCTTC. Translating gives CASTPGVVIGGYTF.

This clonotype was seen at least ten times. This sequence joins TRBV19 and TRBJ2-1, with D perhaps TRBD2 (5 bases). Trimming stripped 7 bases from V and 1 base from J, with 20 bases between. Germline V gene lookup returns CDR1 LNHDA and CDR2 SQIVND (reference sequence). The CDR3 sequence is 17 residues long. For the CDR3, the DNA is TGTGCCAGTACCATATCCCGGCAGAGAGGGTCCTACAATGAGCAGTTCTTC. It specifies CASTISRQRGSYNEQFF.

This clonotype came up many times. The chain has TRBV12-3 or TRBV12-4 and TRBJ2-7, with D possibly being TRBD2 (5 bases). Trimming pared 7 bases from V and 6 bases from J, leaving 10 bases between. The length of the CDR3 is 11 residues. The CDR3 DNA reads TGTGCCAGCAAGGGCGGGTTCGAGCAGTACTTC. Translating it yields CASKGGFEQYF.

This clonotype showed up many times. The chain recombines TRBV7-6 with TRBJ2-3; D is undetermined. Germline V CDR1 and CDR2: SGHVS, FNYEAQ. This CDR3 is built from 15 residues. V lost 1 base and J lost 7, with 15 bases in between. Here the CDR3 reads CASSLDGLPANTQYF. The CDR3 coding sequence is TGTGCCAGCAGCTTAGACGGCCTTCCCGCGAATACGCAGTATTTT. Complete variable domain (other parts from reference TRBV7-6 and TRBJ2-3): GAGVSQSPRYKVTKRGQDVALRCDPISGHVSLYWYRQALGQGPEFLTYFNYEAQQDKSGLPNDRFSAERPEGSISTLTIQRTEQRDSAMYRCASSLDGLPANTQYFGPGTRLTVL.

V and J are TRBV28 and TRBJ2-3; D is perhaps TRBD2 (6 bases). Germline-derived CDR1 and CDR2 are MDHEN and SYDVKM. The V end lost 7 bases, the J end lost 4 bases, and 15 bases lay between the germline ends. The CDR3 runs 14 residues. The CDR3 here is CASTPTGEADTQYF. The CDR3 DNA reads TGTGCCAGCACCCCGACGGGAGAGGCAGATACGCAGTATTTT.

This clonotype showed up many times. CDR3 sequence (DNA): TGCAGTGCTAGCCGAGGAGGGGGGACCTACGAGCAGTACTTC. Amino acid sequence: CSASRGGGTYEQYF. This chain uses TRBV20-1 with TRBJ2-7, with D perhaps given as TRBD1 or TRBD2 (6 bases each). The CDR3 consists of 14 residues. CDR1 and CDR2 from the germline V gene are DFQATT and SNEGSKA (reference sequence). Trimming stripped 3 bases from V and 2 bases from J, with 14 bases between.

The rearrangement uses TRBV5-1 and TRBJ2-1; TRBD2 is a possible D gene (5 bases). Trimming shortened V by 4 bases and J by 6 bases, and 23 bases separated the two germline ends. This CDR3 has 17 residues. Germline CDR1 reads SGHRS; CDR2 reads YFSETQ. DNA of the CDR3: TGCGCCAGCAGCCCCATTCCGGGTCTAGCTCCCACCAATGAGCAGTTCTTC. This encodes CASSPIPGLAPTNEQFF.

V and J are TRBV2 and TRBJ1-1, with D possibly TRBD1 on 6 matching bases. The length of the CDR3 is 14 residues. V dropped 1 base and J dropped 2 bases, with 8 bases sitting between them. Germline CDR1 and CDR2: SNHLY and FYNNEI. As DNA, the CDR3 is TGTGCCAGCAGTGAAGAGGGGGGAAACACTGAAGCTTTCTTT. Amino acid sequence: CASSEEGGNTEAFF.

This clonotype occurred a few times. The chain is built from TRBV9 and TRBJ1-2; maybe TRBD1 (5 bases). Germline values: CDR1 SGDLS, CDR2 YYNGEE. The CDR3 length is 15 residues. V was clipped by 0 bases and J by 4 bases, with 13 bases between them. The CDR3 DNA reads as TGTGCCAGCAGCGTAGGAGGGGTGGGGAGCTATGGCTACACCTTC. Its translation: CASSVGGVGSYGYTF.

The sample holds many counts of this clonotype. The chain combines TRBV20-1 with TRBJ2-3; either TRBD1 or TRBD2 may fit D (5 bases each). This CDR3 comprises 15 residues. The V gene lost 6 bases and the J gene lost 13 bases, with 29 bases spanning the gap. Germline loops: CDR1 DFQATT, CDR2 SNEGSKA (reference sequence). DNA for the CDR3: TGCAGTGCGCCAATCCCAGGGAGCAACGCAGACGAGGAGTATTTT. It codes for CSAPIPGSNADEEYF.

This clonotype was counted many times. The chain carries TRBV29-1 and TRBJ1-1; possible D gene TRBD1, 5 bases. V lost 6 bases to trimming and J lost 6 bases, with 14 bases between them. The CDR3 is 12 amino acids. Germline V gives CDR1 SQVTM, CDR2 ANQGSEA. The CDR3 here is CSVTQGSAEAFF. The CDR3, as DNA: TGCAGCGTGACGCAGGGCTCGGCTGAAGCTTTCTTT.

This clonotype was observed at least ten times. The chain couples TRBV29-1 to TRBJ2-1; TRBD1 is a possible D gene (5 bases). Germline loops: CDR1 SQVTM, CDR2 ANQGSEA. Trimming took 6 bases from V and 6 from J, leaving 12 bases between them. The CDR3 loop spans 12 amino acids. The CDR3 DNA reads as TGCAGCGTCGGACCAGGGTTCAATGAGCAGTTCTTC. Translating it yields CSVGPGFNEQFF.